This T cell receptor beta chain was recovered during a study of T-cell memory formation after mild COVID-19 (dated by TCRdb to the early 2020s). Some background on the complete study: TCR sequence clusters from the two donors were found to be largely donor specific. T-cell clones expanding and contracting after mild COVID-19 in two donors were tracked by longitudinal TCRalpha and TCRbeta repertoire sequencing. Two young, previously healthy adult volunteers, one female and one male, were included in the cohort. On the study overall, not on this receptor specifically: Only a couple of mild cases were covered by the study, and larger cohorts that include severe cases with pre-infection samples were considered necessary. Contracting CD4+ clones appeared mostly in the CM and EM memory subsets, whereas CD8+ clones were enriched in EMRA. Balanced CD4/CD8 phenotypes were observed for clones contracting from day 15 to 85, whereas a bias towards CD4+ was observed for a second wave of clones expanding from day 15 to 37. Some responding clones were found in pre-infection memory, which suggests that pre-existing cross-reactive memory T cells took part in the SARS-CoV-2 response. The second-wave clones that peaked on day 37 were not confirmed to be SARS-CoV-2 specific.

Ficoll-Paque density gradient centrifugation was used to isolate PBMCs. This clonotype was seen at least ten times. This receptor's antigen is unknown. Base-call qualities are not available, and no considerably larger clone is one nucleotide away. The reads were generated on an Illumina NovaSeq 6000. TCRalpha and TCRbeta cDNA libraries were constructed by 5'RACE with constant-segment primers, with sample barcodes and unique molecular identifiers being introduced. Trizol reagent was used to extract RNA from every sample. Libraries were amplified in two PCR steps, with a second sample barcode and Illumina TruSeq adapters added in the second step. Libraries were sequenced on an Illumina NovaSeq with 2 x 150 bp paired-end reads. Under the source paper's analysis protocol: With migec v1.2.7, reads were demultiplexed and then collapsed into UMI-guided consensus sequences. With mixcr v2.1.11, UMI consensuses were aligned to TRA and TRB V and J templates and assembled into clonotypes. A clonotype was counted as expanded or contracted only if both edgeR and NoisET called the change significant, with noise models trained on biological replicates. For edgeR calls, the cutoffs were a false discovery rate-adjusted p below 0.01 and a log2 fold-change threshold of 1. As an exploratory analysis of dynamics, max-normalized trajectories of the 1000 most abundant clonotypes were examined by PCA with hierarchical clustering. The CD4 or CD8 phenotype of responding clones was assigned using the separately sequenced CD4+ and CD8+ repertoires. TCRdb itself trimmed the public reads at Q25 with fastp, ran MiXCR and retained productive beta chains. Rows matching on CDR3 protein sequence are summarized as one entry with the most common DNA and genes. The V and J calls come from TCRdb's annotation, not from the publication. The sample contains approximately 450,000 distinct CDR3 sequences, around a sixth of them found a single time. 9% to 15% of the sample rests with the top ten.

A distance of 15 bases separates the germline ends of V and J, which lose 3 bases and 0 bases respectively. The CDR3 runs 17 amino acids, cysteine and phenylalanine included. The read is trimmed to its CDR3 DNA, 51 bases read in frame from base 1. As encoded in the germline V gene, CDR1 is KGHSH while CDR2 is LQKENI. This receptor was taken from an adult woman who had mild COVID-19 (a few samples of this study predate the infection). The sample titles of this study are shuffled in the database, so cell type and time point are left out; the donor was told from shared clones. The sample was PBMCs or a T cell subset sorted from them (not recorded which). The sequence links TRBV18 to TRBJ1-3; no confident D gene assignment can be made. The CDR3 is CASSPSPLSSSGNTIYF. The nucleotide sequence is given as TGTGCCAGCTCACCGTCCCCCCTCTCCTCCTCTGGAAACACCATATATTTT.